This passage covers 32 T cell receptor beta chains from one sample sequenced in a study of T cells in localized non-small cell lung cancer. The assay was immunoSEQ multiplex PCR, and TCRdb's table has in-frame clones only and misses some. The sample carries approximately 10,000 clones, roughly four fifths recorded once. The sample consisted of peripheral blood mononuclear cells, taken before any cancer treatment. These receptors all stem from a female donor aged 60 or older with stage II lung adenocarcinoma.

This clone turned up a few times. The CDR3: CASTERDTQYF. CDR3 nucleotides: TGTGCCAGCACCGAAAGGGATACGCAGTATTTT. The chain recombines TRBV6-6 with TRBJ2-3; D gene ambiguous. The CDR3 contains 11 residues. The V and J ends lost 7 bases and 6 bases respectively, with 8 bases between them. Looked up from germline, CDR1 is MNHNY and CDR2 is SVGAGI (reference sequence).

The chain couples TRBV28 to TRBJ2-7; D call uncertain. Germline assignment: CDR1 MDHEN and CDR2 SYDVKM. V was shortened by 1 base and J by 0 bases, with 13 bases between the two germline ends. This CDR3 is 16 amino acids long. The CDR3 spells CASSLLNLRFSYEQYF. The CDR3 nucleotides are TGTGCCAGCAGTTTATTAAACCTCCGATTCTCCTACGAGCAGTACTTC.

The V gene is TRBV28, the J gene TRBJ1-2, with 7 positions matching TRBD1. The V segment lost 1 base and the J segment 2 bases; nucleotides outside the gene matches: 10. This CDR3 comprises 17 residues. Germline values: CDR1 MDHEN, CDR2 SYDVKM. CDR3 in amino acids: CASSLFFRRGYNYGYTF. CDR3 DNA: TGTGCCAGCAGTTTATTCTTTCGCAGGGGGTACAACTATGGCTACACCTTC.

This chain connects TRBV2 to TRBJ2-2; D perhaps matches TRBD1 (5 bases). V was shortened by 5 bases and J by 3 bases, with 10 bases between the two germline ends. This CDR3 comprises 14 residues. CDR1 SNHLY and CDR2 FYNNEI come from the germline V gene. The CDR3 coding sequence is TGTGCCAGCAGTCCGGACACTCACACCGGGGAGCTGTTTTTT. Protein sequence: CASSPDTHTGELFF.

V usage is TRBV2 and J usage is TRBJ1-2; tentatively, D is TRBD1 (6 bases). Germline loops: CDR1 SNHLY, CDR2 FYNNEI. V shed 7 bases and J shed 4 bases, with 16 bases lying between them. This CDR3 comprises 14 residues. The CDR3 region is CASKLAGVGYGYTF. CDR3 nucleotides: TGTGCCAGCAAGTTGGCAGGGGTGGGCTATGGCTACACCTTC.

J is TRBJ1-2 and V is TRBV4-1; possible D gene TRBD1, 5 bases. The V end lost 4 bases, the J end lost 7 bases, and 7 bases lay between the germline ends. The germline CDR1 and CDR2 sequences are MGHRA and YSYEKL. The CDR3 has 11 amino acids. In nucleotides, the CDR3 is TGCGCCAGCAGCCCGGGACTTGGCTACACCTTC. Protein: CASSPGLGYTF.

The chain uses TRBV9 and TRBJ1-3; tentatively, D is TRBD1 (5 bases). V was cut by 0 bases and J by 2 bases, with 6 bases left in between. This CDR3 comprises 14 residues. CDR1 SGDLS and CDR2 YYNGEE come from the germline V gene. This chain's CDR3 is CASSVGTTGNTIYF. CDR3 bases: TGTGCCAGCAGCGTAGGGACAACTGGAAACACCATATATTTT.

In DNA form, the CDR3 reads TGTGCCAGCAGCAAGGGGGCGGGGCGGGGCGAGCAGTTCTTC. Encoded protein: CASSKGAGRGEQFF. The chain couples TRBV5-6 to TRBJ2-1; D perhaps matches TRBD1 (7 bases). Trimming stripped 4 bases from V and 10 bases from J, with 18 bases between. Germline values: CDR1 SGHDT, CDR2 YYEEEE. The CDR3 loop spans 14 amino acids.

The chain is built from TRBV6-6 and TRBJ1-2; 12 bases are a match to TRBD1. The CDR3 sequence is 15 residues long. V shed 7 bases, J shed 8 bases, and the junction held 11 bases outside the gene matches. Germline V lookup: CDR1 MNHNY, CDR2 SVGAGI (reference sequence). The DNA of the CDR3 is TGTGCCAGCACTGACTTTGGGACAGGGGGCCGCGGCTACACCTTC. Protein: CASTDFGTGGRGYTF.

The chain links TRBV5-4 to TRBJ2-3; tentatively, D is TRBD1 (6 bases). Trimming left V 4 bases short and J 3 bases short, with 15 bases between. The CDR3 contains 15 residues. Germline-derived CDR1 and CDR2 are SGHNT and YYREEE (reference sequence). This CDR3 is CASSVQGFGTDTQYF. The CDR3 nucleotides read TGTGCCAGCAGCGTACAGGGTTTCGGGACAGATACGCAGTATTTT. Using reference TRBV5-4 and TRBJ2-3 for the parts outside the CDR3, the full variable domain is ETGVTQSPTHLIKTRGQQVTLRCSSQSGHNTVSWYQQALGQGPQFIFQYYREEENGRGNFPPRFSGLQFPNYSSELNVNALELDDSALYLCASSVQGFGTDTQYFGPGTRLTVL.

This clone was recorded a few times. The chain recombines TRBV9 with TRBJ2-1, with 8 bases lining up with TRBD2. This CDR3 comprises 15 residues. Germline assignment: CDR1 SGDLS and CDR2 YYNGEE. The J segment lost 5 bases and the V segment lost 0 bases, leaving 4 bases of the junction unmatched. CDR3 region: CASSVGLALHNEQFF. Here the CDR3 DNA reads TGTGCCAGCAGCGTAGGACTAGCGCTACACAATGAGCAGTTCTTC.

The CDR3: CASSYGALYGYTF. CDR3 nucleotides: TGTGCCAGCAGTTACGGGGCCCTCTATGGCTACACCTTC. J is TRBJ1-2 and V is TRBV28; a weak D match, TRBD1 (5 bases). This CDR3 region has 13 residues. CDR1 is MDHEN and CDR2 is SYDVKM in the germline V gene. Trimming removed 4 bases at V and 4 bases at J, with 10 bases between.

This chain joins TRBV10-3 and TRBJ1-1; 7 bases map to TRBD1. Trimming took 11 bases from V and 3 from J; bases not matched to a gene: 6. The V gene's germline CDR1 is ENHRY and CDR2 SYGVKD. This CDR3 has 12 residues. CDR3 in DNA: TGTGCCTCCAGGGGGGCGCACACTGAAGCTTTCTTT. Amino acids: CASRGAHTEAFF.

This rearrangement joins TRBV4-2 to TRBJ2-5; D possibly uses TRBD1 or TRBD2 (5 bases each). Germline CDR1 and CDR2: LGHNA and YNFKEQ. V lost 4 bases to trimming and J lost 0 bases, with 9 bases between them. This CDR3 contains 14 residues. The chain's CDR3 is CASSPPGHQETQYF. The CDR3 DNA sequence: TGTGCCAGCAGCCCCCCGGGACACCAAGAGACCCAGTACTTC.

The chain joins TRBV7-3 to TRBJ2-3, with D perhaps TRBD1 or TRBD2 (5 bases each). CDR1 SGHTA and CDR2 FQGTGA come from the germline V gene. Trimming removed 2 bases from V and 0 bases from J, with 12 bases in between. The CDR3 is 16 amino acids. Here the CDR3 reads CASSLQGPPSTDTQYF. The CDR3 DNA reads TGTGCCAGCAGCTTACAGGGACCTCCTAGCACAGATACGCAGTATTTT.

The chain employs TRBV6-1 and TRBJ1-5, with D tentatively TRBD1 (5 bases). This CDR3 has 17 amino acids. Germline lookup yields CDR1 MNHNS and CDR2 SASEGT. Trimming took off 2 bases at V and 5 bases at J, with 19 bases between the two ends. The CDR3 spells CASSERLGGRVHQPQHF. In DNA form, the CDR3 reads TGTGCCAGCAGTGAAAGGCTTGGGGGGAGGGTTCATCAGCCCCAGCATTTT.

This clone was counted once. This chain joins TRBV27 and TRBJ2-7; D is possibly TRBD1 (6 bases). CDR1 and CDR2 from the germline V gene are MNHEY and SMNVEV (reference sequence). V gave up 7 bases and J gave up 1 base, with 11 bases separating them. The CDR3 runs to 13 residues. DNA for the CDR3: TGTGCCAGCAACCCGGACAGATCCTACGAGCAGTACTTC. Its translation: CASNPDRSYEQYF.

The genes are TRBV7-3 and TRBJ2-1, with D perhaps matching TRBD2 (5 bases). The CDR3 is 14 residues long. Germline V gene sequence: CDR1 SGHTA, CDR2 FQGTGA. V was trimmed by 6 bases and J by 4 bases, leaving 13 bases between them. For the CDR3, the DNA is TGTGCCAGCAGTCCAATGGGGAGATACAATGAGCAGTTCTTC. Translating gives CASSPMGRYNEQFF.

The table lists this clone with a count of one. The V and J genes are TRBV6-1 and TRBJ2-7; 9 nucleotides match TRBD2. The germline V gene encodes CDR1 MNHNS and CDR2 SASEGT. Trimming took 9 bases from V and 3 from J; bases not matched to a gene: 9. The length of the CDR3 is 14 residues. CDR3 sequence (DNA): TGTGCCAGTCATAGCGGGAGTGTCATCTACGAGCAGTACTTC. This gives the protein CASHSGSVIYEQYF.

The sample holds a few counts of this clone. The V call is TRBV7-9, the J call TRBJ1-2; D possibly corresponds to TRBD1 (5 bases). CDR3 length: 16 residues. The V gene lost 1 base and the J gene lost 0 bases, with 12 bases spanning the gap. Germline V gene data show CDR1 as SEHNR and CDR2 as FQNEAQ (reference sequence). The CDR3, as DNA: TGTGCCAGCAGCTTAGGGGGCGGATTAGCTAACTATGGCTACACCTTC. Amino acids: CASSLGGGLANYGYTF.

The sample holds one count of this clone. This chain links TRBV6-1 with TRBJ2-1; D is possibly TRBD1 (6 bases). The CDR3 contains 12 residues. Trimming pared 7 bases from V and 8 bases from J, leaving 12 bases between. CDR1 and CDR2 from the germline V gene are MNHNS and SASEGT. In nucleotides, the CDR3 is TGTGCCAGCATCCAGGGGTTGGATGAGCAGTTCTTC. Its translation: CASIQGLDEQFF.

The chain has TRBV4-1 and TRBJ1-2; possible D gene TRBD1, 5 bases. Germline assignment: CDR1 MGHRA and CDR2 YSYEKL. The CDR3 is 15 amino acids. Trimming removed 5 bases from V and 3 bases from J, with 16 bases in between. The CDR3 sequence is CASSTQTGADYGYTF. DNA for the CDR3: TGCGCCAGCAGCACACAAACAGGCGCAGACTATGGCTACACCTTC.

The J gene is TRBJ2-1, the V gene TRBV5-1, with TRBD1 matching 9 bases. The V gene's germline CDR1 is SGHRS and CDR2 YFSETQ. CDR3 size: 14 residues. V was pared by 0 bases and J by 8 bases, with 3 bases of the junction left unmatched. The CDR3: CASSLDRGLDEQFF. The CDR3 DNA follows: TGCGCCAGCAGCTTGGACAGGGGGCTCGATGAGCAGTTCTTC.

As regards this clone: One junction end does not reproduce the germline sequence, and a read error may be involved. The chain links TRBV7-7 to TRBJ2-7; no clear D. This CDR3 contains 14 residues. The V gene's germline CDR1 is SSHAT and CDR2 FNYEAQ (reference sequence). The CDR3 spells CASSLGEASYEQYF. The CDR3 DNA reads as TGTGCTAGCAGCTTAGGAGAGGCGTCCTACGAGCAGTACTTC.

The chain couples TRBV20-1 to TRBJ2-7; D is ambiguous. CDR1 is DFQATT, CDR2 SNEGSKA, per germline (reference sequence). V lost 5 bases and J lost 1, with 0 bases in between. The CDR3 covers 9 residues. The DNA for the CDR3 is TGCAGTGCTTCCTACGAGCAGTACTTC. Amino acids: CSASYEQYF.

The chain employs TRBV5-1 and TRBJ1-4, with D possibly being TRBD1 (6 bases). CDR1 and CDR2 (germline): SGHRS, YFSETQ. This CDR3 is 15 amino acids long. Trimming removed 4 bases at V and 5 bases at J, with 15 bases between. The CDR3 DNA reads TGCGCCAGCAGCCCTCAGGGGCCCCCAAATGAAAAACTGTTTTTT. Translating gives CASSPQGPPNEKLFF.

There are a few counts of this clone. The rearrangement links TRBV19 to TRBJ1-5; D unclear. There are 13 residues in the CDR3. Germline lookup yields CDR1 LNHDA and CDR2 SQIVND (reference sequence). V was shortened by 5 bases and J by 5 bases, with 10 bases between the two germline ends. DNA for the CDR3: TGTGCCAGTAGTTTGGACGGCTATCAGCCCCAGCATTTT. This sequence encodes CASSLDGYQPQHF.

About this clone itself: One junction end disagrees with the germline gene, perhaps due to a read error. This rearrangement joins TRBV19 to TRBJ1-2; tentative D call: TRBD1 (6 bases). The CDR3 sequence is 15 residues long. Germline CDR1 is LNHDA and CDR2 is SQIVND (reference sequence). Written as DNA, the CDR3 is TGTACCAGTAGAGTTCCACAGGACACGGGGGCTGGCTACACCTTC. It yields the protein CTSRVPQDTGAGYTF.

This clone showed up just a few times. The V gene is TRBV18, the J gene TRBJ2-5; no clear D gene. Germline CDR1 is KGHSH and CDR2 is LQKENI. Trimming pared 2 bases from V and 5 bases from J, leaving 6 bases between. This CDR3 is 12 amino acids long. The CDR3 protein is CASSPMGETQYF. As DNA, the CDR3 is TGTGCCAGCTCACCAATGGGGGAGACCCAGTACTTC.

This clone occurred once. The rearrangement joins TRBV27 to TRBJ2-3; TRBD1 is a possible D gene (5 bases). V lost 6 bases and J 0 bases, leaving 16 bases between the germline ends. The germline V gene encodes CDR1 MNHEY and CDR2 SMNVEV (reference sequence). This CDR3 region has 16 residues. The DNA of the CDR3 is TGTGCCAGCAGGACGGGTTGGGGCGAGAGCACAGATACGCAGTATTTT. Protein: CASRTGWGESTDTQYF.

The chain recombines TRBV18 with TRBJ2-1, with D perhaps TRBD2 (5 bases). The CDR3 has 13 amino acids. Germline-derived CDR1 and CDR2 are KGHSH and LQKENI. V lost 6 bases and J lost 5, with 11 bases in between. The DNA of the CDR3 is TGTGCCAGCTCTGGCGGGTTAAACAATGAGCAGTTCTTC. The encoded protein is CASSGGLNNEQFF.

V is TRBV5-6 and J is TRBJ2-3, with a tentative D call TRBD2 (5 bases). CDR1 and CDR2 from the germline V gene are SGHDT and YYEEEE. Deletions cut 4 bases from V and 11 bases from J, with 17 bases between. This CDR3 region has 13 residues. The CDR3 nucleotides read TGTGCCAGCAGCCCCGCGCGCCGAGGGAGGCAGTATTTT. Translated: CASSPARRGRQYF.